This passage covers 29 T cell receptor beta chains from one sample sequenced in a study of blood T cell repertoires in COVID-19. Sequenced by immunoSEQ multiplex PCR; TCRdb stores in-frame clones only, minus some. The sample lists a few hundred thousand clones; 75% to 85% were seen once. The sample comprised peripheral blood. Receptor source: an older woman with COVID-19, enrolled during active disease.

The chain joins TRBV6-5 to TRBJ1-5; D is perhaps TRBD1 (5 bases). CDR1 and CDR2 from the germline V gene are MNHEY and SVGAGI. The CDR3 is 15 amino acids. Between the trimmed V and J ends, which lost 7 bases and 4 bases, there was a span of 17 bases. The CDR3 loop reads CASKSTGHSNQPQHF. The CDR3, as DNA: TGTGCCAGCAAATCTACAGGACACTCAAATCAGCCCCAGCATTTT.

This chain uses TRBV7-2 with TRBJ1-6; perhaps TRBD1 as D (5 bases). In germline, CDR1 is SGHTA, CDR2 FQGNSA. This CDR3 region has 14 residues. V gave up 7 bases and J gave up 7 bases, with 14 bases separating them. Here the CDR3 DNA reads TGTGCCAGCACCCCGGGGGGGAGGAATTCACCCCTCCACTTT. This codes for CASTPGGRNSPLHF.

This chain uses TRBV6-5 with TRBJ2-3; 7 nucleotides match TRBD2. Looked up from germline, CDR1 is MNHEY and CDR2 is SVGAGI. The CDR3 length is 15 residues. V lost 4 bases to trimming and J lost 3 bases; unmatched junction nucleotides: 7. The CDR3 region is CASSSRTSLTDTQYF. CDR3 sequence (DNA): TGTGCCAGCAGTTCCCGGACTAGTCTTACAGATACGCAGTATTTT.

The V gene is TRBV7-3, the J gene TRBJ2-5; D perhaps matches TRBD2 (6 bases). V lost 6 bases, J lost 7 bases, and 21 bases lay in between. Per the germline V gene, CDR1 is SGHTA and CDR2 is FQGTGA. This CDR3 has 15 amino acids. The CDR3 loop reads CASSPVAGAGGTQYF. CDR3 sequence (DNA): TGTGCCAGCAGTCCGGTGGCAGGAGCCGGGGGGACCCAGTACTTC. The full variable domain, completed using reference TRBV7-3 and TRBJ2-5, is GAGVSQTPSNKVTEKGKYVELRCDPISGHTALYWYRQSLGQGPEFLIYFQGTGAADDSGLPNDRFFAVRPEGSVSTLKIQRTERGDSAVYLCASSPVAGAGGTQYFGPGTRLLVL.

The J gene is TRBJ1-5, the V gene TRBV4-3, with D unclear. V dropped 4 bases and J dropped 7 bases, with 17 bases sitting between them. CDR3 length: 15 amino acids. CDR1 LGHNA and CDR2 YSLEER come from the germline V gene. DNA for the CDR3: TGCGCCAGCAGCCCCGAATGGCGGGGAGGACAGCCCCAGCATTTT. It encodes CASSPEWRGGQPQHF.

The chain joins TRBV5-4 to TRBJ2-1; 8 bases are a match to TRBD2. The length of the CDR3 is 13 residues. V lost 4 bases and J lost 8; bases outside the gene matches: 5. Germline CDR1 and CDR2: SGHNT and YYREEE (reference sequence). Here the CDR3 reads CASSVGLVYEQFF. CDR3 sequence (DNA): TGTGCCAGCAGCGTGGGACTAGTATATGAGCAGTTCTTC.

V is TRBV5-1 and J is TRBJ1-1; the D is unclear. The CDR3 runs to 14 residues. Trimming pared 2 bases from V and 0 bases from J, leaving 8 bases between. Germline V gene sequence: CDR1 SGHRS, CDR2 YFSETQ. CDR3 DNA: TGCGCCAGCAGCTTCCCGGGGATGAACACTGAAGCTTTCTTT. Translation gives CASSFPGMNTEAFF.

CDR3 bases: TGTGCCAGTAGTAGGAAGGGAGTCTCCTATAATTCACCCCTCCACTTT. Residues: CASSRKGVSYNSPLHF. V and J are TRBV19 and TRBJ1-6, with D hard to call. The V gene lost 4 bases and the J gene lost 0 bases, with 10 bases spanning the gap. This CDR3 is built from 16 residues. Germline V gives CDR1 LNHDA, CDR2 SQIVND (reference sequence).

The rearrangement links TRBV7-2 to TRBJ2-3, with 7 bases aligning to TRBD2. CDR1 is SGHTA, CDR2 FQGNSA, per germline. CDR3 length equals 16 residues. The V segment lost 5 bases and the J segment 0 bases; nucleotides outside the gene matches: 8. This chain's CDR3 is CASSQIGGGSTDTQYF. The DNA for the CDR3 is TGTGCCAGCAGCCAGATCGGCGGGGGTAGCACAGATACGCAGTATTTT.

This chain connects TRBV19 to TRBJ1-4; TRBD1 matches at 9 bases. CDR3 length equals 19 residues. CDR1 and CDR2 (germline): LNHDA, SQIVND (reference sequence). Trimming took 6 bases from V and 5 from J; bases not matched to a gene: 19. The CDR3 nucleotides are TGTGCCAGTAGCTCAACTACAGGGGGCGAGCCCTTAAGAAATGAAAAACTGTTTTTT. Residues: CASSSTTGGEPLRNEKLFF.

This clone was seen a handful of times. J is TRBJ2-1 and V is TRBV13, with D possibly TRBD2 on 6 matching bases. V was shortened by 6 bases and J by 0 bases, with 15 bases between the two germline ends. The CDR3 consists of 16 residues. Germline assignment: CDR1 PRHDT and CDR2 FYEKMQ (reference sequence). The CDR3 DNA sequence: TGTGCCAGCAGTCTCTTGGCGGGGAGCTCCTACAATGAGCAGTTCTTC. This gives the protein CASSLLAGSSYNEQFF.

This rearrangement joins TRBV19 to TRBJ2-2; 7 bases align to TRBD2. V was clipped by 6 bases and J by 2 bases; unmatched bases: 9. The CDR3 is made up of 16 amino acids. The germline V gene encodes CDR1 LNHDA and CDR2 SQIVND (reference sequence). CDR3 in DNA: TGTGCCAGTAGATGGGGGAGCGGGGAAAACACCGGGGAGCTGTTTTTT. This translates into CASRWGSGENTGELFF. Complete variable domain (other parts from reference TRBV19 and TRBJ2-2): DGGITQSPKYLFRKEGQNVTLSCEQNLNHDAMYWYRQDPGQGLRLIYYSQIVNDFQKGDIAEGYSVSREKKESFPLTVTSAQKNPTAFYLCASRWGSGENTGELFFGEGSRLTVL.

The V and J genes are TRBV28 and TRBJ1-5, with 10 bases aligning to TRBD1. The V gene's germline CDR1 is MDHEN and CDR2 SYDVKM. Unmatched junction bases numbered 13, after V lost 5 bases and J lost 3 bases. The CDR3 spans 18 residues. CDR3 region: CASSLIRDRGMDNQPQHF. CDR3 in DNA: TGTGCCAGCAGTCTGATCCGGGACAGGGGCATGGACAATCAGCCCCAGCATTTT.

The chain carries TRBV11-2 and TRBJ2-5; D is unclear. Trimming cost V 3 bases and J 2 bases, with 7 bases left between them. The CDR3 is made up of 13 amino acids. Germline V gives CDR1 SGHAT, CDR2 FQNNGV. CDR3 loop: CASSFVRQETQYF. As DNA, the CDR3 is TGTGCCAGCAGCTTCGTCAGACAAGAGACCCAGTACTTC.

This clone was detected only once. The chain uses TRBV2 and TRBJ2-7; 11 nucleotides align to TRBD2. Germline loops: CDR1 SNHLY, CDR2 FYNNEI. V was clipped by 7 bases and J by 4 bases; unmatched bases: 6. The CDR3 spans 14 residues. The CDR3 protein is CASTERTSGYEQYF. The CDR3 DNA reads TGTGCCAGCACGGAGCGGACTAGCGGGTACGAGCAGTACTTC.

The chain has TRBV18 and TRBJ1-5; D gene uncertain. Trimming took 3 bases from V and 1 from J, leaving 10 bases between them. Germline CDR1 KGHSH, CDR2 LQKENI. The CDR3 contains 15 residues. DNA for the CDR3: TGTGCCAGCTCACCGGGGAGGGCGAGCAATCAGCCCCAGCATTTT. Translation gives CASSPGRASNQPQHF.

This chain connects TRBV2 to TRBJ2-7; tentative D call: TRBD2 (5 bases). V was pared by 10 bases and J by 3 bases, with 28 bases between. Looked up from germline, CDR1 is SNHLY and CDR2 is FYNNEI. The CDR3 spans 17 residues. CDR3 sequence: CATKERGLTQKDYEQYF. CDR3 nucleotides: TGTGCCACCAAAGAAAGAGGACTCACTCAAAAAGACTACGAGCAGTACTTC.

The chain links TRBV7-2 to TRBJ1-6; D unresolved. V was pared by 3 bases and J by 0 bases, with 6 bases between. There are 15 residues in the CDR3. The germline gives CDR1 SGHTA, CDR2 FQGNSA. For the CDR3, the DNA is TGTGCCAGCAGCTTGGCAGTCTCCTATAATTCACCCCTCCACTTT. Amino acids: CASSLAVSYNSPLHF.

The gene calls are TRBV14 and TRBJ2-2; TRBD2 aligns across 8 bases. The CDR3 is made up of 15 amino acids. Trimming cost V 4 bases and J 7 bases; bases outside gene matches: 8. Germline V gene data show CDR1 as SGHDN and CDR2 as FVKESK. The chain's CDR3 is CASSPVAGFGGELFF. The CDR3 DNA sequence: TGTGCCAGCAGCCCCGTAGCGGGATTCGGCGGGGAGCTGTTTTTT.

This CDR3 is CASSAEGDKEAFF. In nucleotides, the CDR3 is TGTGCCAGCAGCGCCGAAGGGGATAAAGAAGCTTTCTTT. The J gene is TRBJ1-1, the V gene TRBV9, with D maybe TRBD1 (5 bases). CDR1 is SGDLS and CDR2 is YYNGEE in the germline V gene. V dropped 3 bases and J dropped 8 bases, with 14 bases sitting between them. The CDR3 spans 13 residues. Together with reference TRBV9 and TRBJ1-1, the CDR3 gives the full variable domain: DSGVTQTPKHLITATGQRVTLRCSPRSGDLSVYWYQQSLDQGLQFLIQYYNGEERAKGNILERFSAQQFPDLHSELNLSSLELGDSALYFCASSAEGDKEAFFGQGTRLTVV.

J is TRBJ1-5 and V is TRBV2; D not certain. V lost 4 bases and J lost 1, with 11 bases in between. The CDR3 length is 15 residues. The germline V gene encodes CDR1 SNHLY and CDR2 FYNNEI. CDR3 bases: TGTGCCAGCAGTGTGACCAACTACAGCAATCAGCCCCAGCATTTT. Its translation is CASSVTNYSNQPQHF.

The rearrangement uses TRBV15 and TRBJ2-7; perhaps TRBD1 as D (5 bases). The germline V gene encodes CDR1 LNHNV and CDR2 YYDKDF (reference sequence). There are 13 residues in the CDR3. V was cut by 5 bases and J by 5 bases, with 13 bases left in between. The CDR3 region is CATSRQGKDEQYF. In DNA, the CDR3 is TGTGCCACCAGCCGCCAGGGTAAAGACGAGCAGTACTTC.

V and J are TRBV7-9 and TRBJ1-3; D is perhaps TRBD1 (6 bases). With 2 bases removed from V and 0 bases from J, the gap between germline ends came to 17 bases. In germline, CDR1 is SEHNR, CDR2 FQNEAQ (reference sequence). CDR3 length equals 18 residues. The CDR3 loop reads CASSLRGAQFSSGNTIYF. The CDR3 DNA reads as TGTGCCAGCAGCTTACGGGGGGCCCAATTTAGCTCTGGAAACACCATATATTTT. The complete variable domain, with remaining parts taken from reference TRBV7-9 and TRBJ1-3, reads DTGVSQNPRHKITKRGQNVTFRCDPISEHNRLYWYRQTLGQGPEFLTYFQNEAQLEKSRLLSDRFSAERPKGSFSTLEIQRTEQGDSAMYLCASSLRGAQFSSGNTIYFGEGSWLTVV.

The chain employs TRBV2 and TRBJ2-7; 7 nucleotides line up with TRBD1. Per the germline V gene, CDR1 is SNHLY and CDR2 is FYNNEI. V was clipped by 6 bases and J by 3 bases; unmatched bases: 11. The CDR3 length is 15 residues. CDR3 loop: CASSEGQTPIYEQYF. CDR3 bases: TGTGCCAGCAGCGAGGGACAGACGCCTATCTACGAGCAGTACTTC.

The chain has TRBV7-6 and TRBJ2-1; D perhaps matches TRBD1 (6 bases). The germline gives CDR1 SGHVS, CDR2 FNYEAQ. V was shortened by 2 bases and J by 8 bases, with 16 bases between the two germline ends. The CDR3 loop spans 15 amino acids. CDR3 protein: CASSLSRNRVHEQFF. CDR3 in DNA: TGTGCCAGCAGCTTATCCCGGAACAGGGTCCATGAGCAGTTCTTC.

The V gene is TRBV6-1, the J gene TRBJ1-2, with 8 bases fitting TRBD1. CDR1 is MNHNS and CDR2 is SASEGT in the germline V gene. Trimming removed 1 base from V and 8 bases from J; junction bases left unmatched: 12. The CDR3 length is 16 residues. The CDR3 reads CASSEGADRVSRGYTF. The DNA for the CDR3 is TGTGCCAGCAGTGAAGGGGCGGACAGGGTAAGCCGCGGCTACACCTTC.

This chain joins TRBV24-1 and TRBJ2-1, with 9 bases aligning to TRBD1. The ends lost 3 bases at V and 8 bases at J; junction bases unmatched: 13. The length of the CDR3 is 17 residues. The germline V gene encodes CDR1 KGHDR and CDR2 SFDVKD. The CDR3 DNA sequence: TGTGCCACCAGTGATATGGATGGGACAGGGAAGATGGATGAGCAGTTCTTC. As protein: CATSDMDGTGKMDEQFF.

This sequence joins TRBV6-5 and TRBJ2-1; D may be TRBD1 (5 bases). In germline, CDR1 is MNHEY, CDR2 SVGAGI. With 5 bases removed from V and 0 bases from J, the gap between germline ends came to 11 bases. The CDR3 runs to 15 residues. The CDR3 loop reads CASSTRVNSYNEQFF. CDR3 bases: TGTGCCAGCAGTACCAGGGTAAACTCCTACAATGAGCAGTTCTTC.

CDR3 in amino acids: CASSQAAGETQYF. The CDR3 region has the DNA TGTGCCAGCAGCCAAGCAGCGGGAGAGACCCAGTACTTC. The chain carries TRBV4-2 and TRBJ2-5; the D gene is possibly TRBD2 (6 bases). The CDR3 totals 13 residues. V lost 1 base to trimming and J lost 4 bases, with 7 bases between them. Germline CDR1 is LGHNA and CDR2 is YNFKEQ.